The clone carrying this T cell receptor beta chain was recorded a few times. Its antigen is currently unknown. TCRdb itself ran the 5' RACE reads through MiXCR, one entry per CDR3 protein. This table has more than 450,000 distinct CDR3 sequences, approximately 19% appearing once. This record comes from a study of T-cell memory formation after mild COVID-19. Whole-study context: Each donor largely had its own TCR clusters.

Study-level points and caveats: The finding that pre-infection memory included some responding clones suggested that cross-reactive memory joined. Whether second-wave clones peaking at day 37 were SARS-CoV-2 specific went unconfirmed. Clones that shrank (day 15 to 85) were balanced CD4/CD8, whereas later expanders leaned CD4+.

Between the trimmed V and J ends, which lost 4 bases and 6 bases, there was a span of 13 bases. The CDR3 totals 14 residues. CDR1 is MGHRA, CDR2 YSYEKL, per germline. Sample: PBMCs or a T cell subset sorted from them (not recorded which). The J gene is TRBJ2-1, the V gene TRBV4-1, with D tentatively TRBD2 (6 bases). The receptor was isolated from an adult woman who had mild COVID-19 (a few samples of this study predate the infection). Cell type and time point are not known. The CDR3 protein is CASSRQPEGNEQFF. CDR3 coding DNA: TGCGCCAGCAGCCGCCAGCCGGAGGGCAATGAGCAGTTCTTC.